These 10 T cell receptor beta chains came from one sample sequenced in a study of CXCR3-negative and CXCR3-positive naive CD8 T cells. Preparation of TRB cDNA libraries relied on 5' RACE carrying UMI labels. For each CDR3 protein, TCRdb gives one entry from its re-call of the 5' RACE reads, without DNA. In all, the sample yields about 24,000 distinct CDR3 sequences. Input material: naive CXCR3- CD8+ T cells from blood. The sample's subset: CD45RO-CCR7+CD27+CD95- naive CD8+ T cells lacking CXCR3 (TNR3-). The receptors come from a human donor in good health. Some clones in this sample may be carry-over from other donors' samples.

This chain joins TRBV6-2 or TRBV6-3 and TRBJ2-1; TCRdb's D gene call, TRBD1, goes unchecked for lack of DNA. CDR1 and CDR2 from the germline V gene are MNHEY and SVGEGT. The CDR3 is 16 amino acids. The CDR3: CASSYEGGSSYNEQFF.

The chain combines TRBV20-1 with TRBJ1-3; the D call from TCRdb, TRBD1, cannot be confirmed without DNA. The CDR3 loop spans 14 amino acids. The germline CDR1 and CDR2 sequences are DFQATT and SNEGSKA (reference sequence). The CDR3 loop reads CSAAGTNSGNTIYF.

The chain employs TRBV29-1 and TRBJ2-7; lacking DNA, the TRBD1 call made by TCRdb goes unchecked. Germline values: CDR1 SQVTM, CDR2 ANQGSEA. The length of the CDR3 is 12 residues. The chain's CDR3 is CSVGDSIYEQYF.

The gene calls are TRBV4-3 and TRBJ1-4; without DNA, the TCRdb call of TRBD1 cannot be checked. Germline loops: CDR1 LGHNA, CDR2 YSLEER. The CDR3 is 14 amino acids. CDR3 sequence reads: CASSQDRVGEKLFF.

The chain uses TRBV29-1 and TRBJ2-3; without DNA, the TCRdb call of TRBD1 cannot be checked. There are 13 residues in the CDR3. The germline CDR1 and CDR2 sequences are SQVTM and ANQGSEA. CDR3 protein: CSVEIRGPKTQYF.

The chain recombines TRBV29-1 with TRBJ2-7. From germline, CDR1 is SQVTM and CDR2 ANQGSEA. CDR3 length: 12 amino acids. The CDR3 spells CSVEGRRYEQYF.

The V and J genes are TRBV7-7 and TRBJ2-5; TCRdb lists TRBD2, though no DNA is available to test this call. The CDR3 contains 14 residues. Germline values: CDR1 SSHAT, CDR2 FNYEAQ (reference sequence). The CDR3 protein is CASSPADPPATQYF.

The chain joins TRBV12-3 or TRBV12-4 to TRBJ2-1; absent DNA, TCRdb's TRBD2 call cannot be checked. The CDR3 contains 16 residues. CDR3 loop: CASSTGLAGGYNEQFF.

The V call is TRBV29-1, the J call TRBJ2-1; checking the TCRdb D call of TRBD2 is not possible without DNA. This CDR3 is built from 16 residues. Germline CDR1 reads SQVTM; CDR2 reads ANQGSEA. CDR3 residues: CSVEDPISGGYNEQFF.

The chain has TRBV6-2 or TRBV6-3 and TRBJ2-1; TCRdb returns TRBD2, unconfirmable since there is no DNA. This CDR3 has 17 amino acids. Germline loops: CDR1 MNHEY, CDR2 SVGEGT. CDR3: CASRNQLAGGRYNEQFF.